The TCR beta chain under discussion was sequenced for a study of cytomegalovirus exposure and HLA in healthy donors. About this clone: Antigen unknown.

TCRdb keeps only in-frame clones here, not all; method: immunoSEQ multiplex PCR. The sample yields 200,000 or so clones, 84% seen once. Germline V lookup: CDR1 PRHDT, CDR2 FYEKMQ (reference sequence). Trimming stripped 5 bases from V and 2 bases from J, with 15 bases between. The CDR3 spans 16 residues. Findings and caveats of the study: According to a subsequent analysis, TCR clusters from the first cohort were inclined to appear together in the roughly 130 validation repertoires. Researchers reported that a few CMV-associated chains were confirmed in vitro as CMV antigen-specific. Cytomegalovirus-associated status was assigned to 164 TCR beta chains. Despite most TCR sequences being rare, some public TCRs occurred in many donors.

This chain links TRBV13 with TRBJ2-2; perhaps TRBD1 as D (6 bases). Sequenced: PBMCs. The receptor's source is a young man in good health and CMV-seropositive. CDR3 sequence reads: CASSGTGSLNTGELFF. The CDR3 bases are TGTGCCAGCAGCGGCACAGGGTCCCTTAACACCGGGGAGCTGTTTTTT. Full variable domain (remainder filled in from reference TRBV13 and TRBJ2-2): AAGVIQSPRHLIKEKRETATLKCYPIPRHDTVYWYQQGPGQDPQFLISFYEKMQSDKGSIPDRFSAQQFSDYHSELNMSSLELGDSALYFCASSGTGSLNTGELFFGEGSRLTVL.